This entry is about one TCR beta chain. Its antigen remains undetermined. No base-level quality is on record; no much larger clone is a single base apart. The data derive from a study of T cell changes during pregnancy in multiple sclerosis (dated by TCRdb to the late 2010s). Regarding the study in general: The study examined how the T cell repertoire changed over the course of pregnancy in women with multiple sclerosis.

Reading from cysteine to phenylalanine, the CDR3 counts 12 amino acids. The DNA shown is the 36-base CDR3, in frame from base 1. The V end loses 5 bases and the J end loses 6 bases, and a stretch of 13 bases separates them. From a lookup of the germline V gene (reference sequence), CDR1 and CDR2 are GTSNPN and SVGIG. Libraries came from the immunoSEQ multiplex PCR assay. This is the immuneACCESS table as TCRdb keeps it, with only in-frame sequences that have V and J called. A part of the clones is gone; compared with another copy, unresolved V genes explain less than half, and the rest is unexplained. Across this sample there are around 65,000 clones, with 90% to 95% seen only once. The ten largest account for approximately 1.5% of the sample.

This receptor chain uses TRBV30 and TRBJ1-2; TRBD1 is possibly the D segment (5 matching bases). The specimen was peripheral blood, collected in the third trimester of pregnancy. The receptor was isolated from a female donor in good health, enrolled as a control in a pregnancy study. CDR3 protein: CAWDSKLDGYTF. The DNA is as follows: TGTGCCTGGGACAGTAAGCTGGATGGCTACACCTTC.